A selection of T cell receptor beta chains follows, all from one sample in a study of patients and donors after allogeneic stem cell transplantation. TCRdb re-called the RT-PCR reads with MiXCR, one entry per CDR3 protein. Among some 92,000 distinct CDR3 sequences listed, 48% were seen once. The sample comprised blood, either unsorted or a sorted T cell fraction (not recorded which). The receptors stem from a human donor who was either an allogeneic HSCT recipient or a stem cell or donor lymphocyte infusion donor (not recorded which). It is not recorded whose cells these are; they may come from a transplant donor. CDR3s include the opening cysteine and the closing phenylalanine or tryptophan. The D gene is left open where the match is weak. The size field is filled for only some rows; it gives once, few, many or a size class.

d_call,clone_size,v_call,j_call,cdr3_aa,cdr3_nt
NA,once,TRBV12-3/TRBV12-4,TRBJ2-7,CASSFDGRGNYEQYF,TGTGCCAGCAGTTTCGACGGCAGGGGAAACTACGAGCAGTACTTC
NA,few,TRBV6-5,TRBJ1-2,CASSLGQDYNYGYTF,TGTGCCAGCAGTTTAGGACAAGACTATAACTATGGCTACACCTTC
TRBD1,few,TRBV4-3,TRBJ1-6,CASRPDRENSPLHF,TGCGCCAGCAGACCGGACAGGGAAAATTCACCCCTCCACTTT
NA,NA,TRBV23-1,TRBJ1-5,CASSQADGVVQPQHF,TGCGCCAGCAGTCAAGCCGACGGGGTGGTTCAGCCCCAGCATTTT
NA,NA,TRBV6-1,TRBJ1-5,CASSENTGNQPQHF,TGTGCCAGCAGTGAGAATACAGGGAATCAGCCCCAGCATTTT
NA,NA,TRBV7-2,TRBJ1-3,CASSPWTDSGNTIYF,TGTGCCAGCAGCCCTTGGACAGACTCTGGAAACACCATATATTTT
TRBD1,NA,TRBV12-3/TRBV12-4,TRBJ1-6,CASSLWDSLNSPLHF,TGTGCCAGCAGTTTATGGGACAGCTTAAATTCACCCCTCCACTTT
NA,NA,TRBV20-1,TRBJ2-2,CSANEHPNTGELFF,TGCAGTGCTAACGAGCACCCGAACACCGGGGAGCTGTTTTTT
NA,NA,TRBV4-3,TRBJ1-6,CASSQEQGSNSPLHF,TGCGCCAGCAGCCAAGAGCAGGGGTCTAATTCACCCCTCCACTTT
NA,few,TRBV28,TRBJ1-2,CASSGVGSDNYGYTF,TGTGCCAGCAGTGGGGTAGGGTCTGATAACTATGGCTACACCTTC
NA,NA,TRBV19,TRBJ1-1,CASWASGRPPAEAFF,TGTGCCAGTTGGGCTTCGGGCAGACCCCCCGCTGAAGCTTTCTTT
TRBD1,few,TRBV12-3/TRBV12-4,TRBJ1-2,CASSPKWQTGDLGGGYTF,TGTGCCAGCAGTCCGAAATGGCAGACAGGGGACCTCGGAGGTGGCTACACCTTC
NA,NA,TRBV4-1,TRBJ1-5,CASSQGYPNQPQHF,TGCGCCAGCAGCCAAGGATACCCGAATCAGCCCCAGCATTTT
TRBD2,few,TRBV29-1,TRBJ2-1,CSVPGTSGSNEQFF,TGCAGCGTCCCCGGGACTAGCGGGAGCAATGAGCAGTTCTTC
NA,NA,TRBV9,TRBJ2-4,CASSPDGKNIQYF,TGTGCCAGCAGCCCCGACGGAAAAAACATTCAGTACTTC
NA,NA,TRBV6-5,TRBJ1-6,CASRQRTVWGPNSPLHF,TGTGCCAGCAGACAACGGACAGTCTGGGGTCCTAATTCACCCCTCCACTTT
TRBD1,NA,TRBV28,TRBJ2-7,CASSLWGTGFYGQYF,TGTGCCAGCAGTTTATGGGGGACAGGGTTCTATGGGCAGTACTTC
TRBD2,NA,TRBV9,TRBJ2-2,CASSRQAGGGTGELFF,TGTGCCAGCAGCAGACAAGCGGGAGGTGGCACCGGGGAGCTGTTTTTT
TRBD1,NA,TRBV6-2/TRBV6-3,TRBJ1-5,CASSRQGWQPQHF,TGTGCCAGCAGTCGACAGGGTTGGCAGCCCCAGCATTTT
NA,NA,TRBV7-9,TRBJ1-3,CASSRGQTGNTIYF,TGTGCCAGCAGCCGGGGCCAGACTGGAAACACCATATATTTT
NA,NA,TRBV11-2,TRBJ1-1,CASSLVRGLNTEAFF,TGTGCCAGCAGCTTAGTTAGGGGCCTGAACACTGAAGCTTTCTTT
NA,NA,TRBV7-2,TRBJ2-5,CASLSRSGETQYF,TGTGCCAGTTTATCGCGGTCGGGTGAGACCCAGTACTTC
NA,NA,TRBV4-3,TRBJ2-7,CASSQGVSAGRQYF,TGCGCCAGCAGCCAAGGTGTCAGCGCAGGTCGGCAGTACTTC
TRBD1,NA,TRBV9,TRBJ1-2,CASSVGDRRPYGYTF,TGTGCCAGCAGCGTTGGGGACAGGAGACCCTATGGCTACACCTTC
NA,NA,TRBV19,TRBJ1-4,CASTDWRTNEKLFF,TGTGCCAGTACCGATTGGAGAACTAATGAAAAACTGTTTTTT
NA,few,TRBV20-1,TRBJ1-5,CSASLRTWGPYQPQHF,TGCAGTGCTAGCCTCCGGACATGGGGGCCCTATCAGCCCCAGCATTTT
NA,NA,TRBV28,TRBJ1-5,CASSFPRPVSLNQPQHF,TGTGCCAGCAGTTTCCCTCGACCGGTTTCCCTCAATCAGCCCCAGCATTTT
TRBD1,NA,TRBV29-1,TRBJ1-5,CSVPDRGNQPQHF,TGCAGCGTTCCGGACAGGGGCAATCAGCCCCAGCATTTT
NA,NA,TRBV2,TRBJ2-1,CASSGTQQFF,TGTGCCAGCTCCGGGACCCAGCAGTTCTTC
NA,NA,TRBV12-3/TRBV12-4,TRBJ1-5,CASRRSSSDQPQHF,TGTGCCAGCAGGCGTTCTTCCTCCGATCAGCCCCAGCATTTT
TRBD1,once,TRBV10-3,TRBJ2-7,CAISTKGQGLYEQYF,TGTGCCATCAGCACGAAGGGACAGGGCCTCTACGAGCAGTACTTC
NA,NA,TRBV30,TRBJ2-7,CAWSVGYEQYF,TGTGCCTGGAGTGTGGGGTACGAGCAGTACTTT
NA,once,TRBV6-2/TRBV6-3,TRBJ1-1,CASTFRGVLNTEAFF,TGTGCCAGCACCTTCCGAGGGGTTCTGAACACTGAAGCTTTCTTT
TRBD1,NA,TRBV6-5,TRBJ1-2,CASSPGTENYGYTF,TGTGCCAGCAGCCCCGGGACAGAAAACTATGGCTACACCTTC
NA,NA,TRBV28,TRBJ2-2,CASLGLGNTGELFF,TGTGCCAGCCTTGGTCTCGGGAACACCGGGGAGCTGTTTTTT
NA,few,TRBV7-9,TRBJ1-2,CASSLEVGSGYTF,TGTGCCAGCAGCTTAGAAGTAGGAAGTGGCTACACCTTC
NA,NA,TRBV5-1,TRBJ2-2,CASSLELASTGELFF,TGCGCCAGCAGCTTGGAACTAGCATCCACCGGGGAGCTGTTTTTT
TRBD1,few,TRBV9,TRBJ1-2,CASSSAGTVGPGYTF,TGTGCCAGCAGCTCTGCTGGGACAGTCGGCCCAGGCTACACCTTC
TRBD1,NA,TRBV14,TRBJ1-2,CASSQDPRTGDGYTF,TGTGCCAGCAGCCAAGACCCAAGGACAGGAGATGGCTACACCTTC
NA,NA,TRBV5-1,TRBJ1-5,CASSPGRNQPQHF,TGCGCCAGCAGTCCAGGACGGAATCAGCCCCAGCATTTT